This TCR beta chain stems from a study of blood T cells in healthy people across ages. This CDR3 is 11 amino acids long. V was shortened by 7 bases and J by 10 bases, with 13 bases between the two germline ends. The second PCR ran about 6 to 11 cycles with a sample-barcoded 5' primer and J-beta primers. TCRdb passed the 5' RACE reads through MiXCR, listing each CDR3 protein once. The sample lists around 1,000,000 distinct CDR3 sequences, 20% to 25% occurring once. This clonotype was seen only a few times. The same specimen was also included in a second study, on T cells of mothers and their children. That study reports: A few healthy Caucasian mothers, along with their six children, served as the donors. Random nucleotides (2-4) and sample barcodes were added by the M1S primer used in the second PCR. The study obtained over 8.5 million TCR beta CDR3 reads per mother and 3 million to 3.5 million per child.

The sample taken for sequencing was blood. The chain combines TRBV12-3 or TRBV12-4 with TRBJ1-1, with D perhaps TRBD1 (5 bases). The TCR was taken from a girl aged 2-10 years in good health. The CDR3: CASIRGSRAFF. The CDR3 nucleotides are TGTGCCAGCATTAGGGGCTCTAGAGCTTTCTTT.